A single sample is the source of the 13 T cell receptor beta chains below, sequenced in a study of cytomegalovirus exposure and HLA in healthy donors. Amplification used 60 Vbeta primers and 13 Jbeta primers. This table comes from immunoSEQ multiplex PCR, and its TCRdb copy is limited to in-frame clones, with some not included. The sample yields 140,000 to 150,000 clones, more than 9.5% seen once. Sample: PBMCs. The source of these receptors is a man in his fifties or sixties in good health and CMV-seronegative.

This clone was observed a few times. The genes are TRBV27 and TRBJ1-6; D call uncertain. Trimming cost V 6 bases and J 9 bases, with 21 bases left between them. Germline CDR1 and CDR2: MNHEY and SMNVEV (reference sequence). The CDR3 has 16 residues. The CDR3 is CASSPRGAGLGSPLHF. The CDR3 nucleotides are TGTGCCAGCAGCCCCCGGGGAGCAGGTTTGGGTTCACCCCTCCACTTT.

This sequence joins TRBV4-2 and TRBJ1-3; D is unclear. Between the trimmed V and J ends, which lost 0 bases and 10 bases, there was a span of 13 bases. There are 14 residues in the CDR3. The germline gives CDR1 LGHNA, CDR2 YNFKEQ. The CDR3 coding sequence is TGTGCCAGCAGCCAAGATTATGAGGGTAGGACCATATATTTT. Protein sequence: CASSQDYEGRTIYF.

In its sample, this clone was seen a few times. The gene calls are TRBV5-1 and TRBJ2-3, with 8 nucleotides matching TRBD2. With 0 bases clipped from V and 0 bases from J, the junction kept 3 bases outside the gene matches. Per germline, CDR1 SGHRS and CDR2 YFSETQ. The length of the CDR3 is 16 residues. The CDR3 DNA reads as TGCGCCAGCAGCTTGGGAGGGACTAGAAGCACAGATACGCAGTATTTT. Amino acid sequence: CASSLGGTRSTDTQYF. Drawing the rest from reference TRBV5-1 and TRBJ2-3, the complete variable domain is KAGVTQTPRYLIKTRGQQVTLSCSPISGHRSVSWYQQTPGQGLQFLFEYFSETQRNKGNFPGRFSGRQFSNSRSEMNVSTLELGDSALYLCASSLGGTRSTDTQYFGPGTRLTVL.

J is TRBJ2-1 and V is TRBV6-5; no definite D call. The ends were cut back, 7 bases at V and 5 bases at J, with 9 bases in the middle. Germline V CDR1 and CDR2: MNHEY, SVGAGI. The CDR3 covers 12 residues. This CDR3 is CASMADNNEQFF. In DNA form, the CDR3 reads TGTGCCAGCATGGCGGATAACAATGAGCAGTTCTTC.

This clone was seen only a few times. V and J are TRBV19 and TRBJ1-2, with D possibly matching TRBD1 (6 bases). CDR1 and CDR2 from the germline V gene are LNHDA and SQIVND (reference sequence). V lost 5 bases and J 4 bases, leaving 20 bases between the germline ends. The CDR3 totals 16 residues. The CDR3 DNA reads TGTGCCAGTAGTTACGGTGGGGGGGCCCTAGCCTATGGCTACACCTTC. This encodes CASSYGGGALAYGYTF.

The chain is built from TRBV2 and TRBJ2-3, with D possibly being TRBD1 (7 bases). Trimming pared 0 bases from V and 2 bases from J, leaving 33 bases between. The germline V gene has CDR1 SNHLY and CDR2 FYNNEI. The length of the CDR3 is 23 residues. This CDR3 is CASSEALFFSAKQGTANTDTQYF. CDR3 DNA: TGTGCCAGCAGTGAAGCGCTTTTCTTTTCCGCAAAACAGGGGACTGCTAACACAGATACGCAGTATTTT.

This clone has just a few counts. In DNA, the CDR3 is TGTGCCAGCAGCACGGGAAGCTCACTATGGGTTTTCTTT. Protein sequence: CASSTGSSLWVFF. This chain links TRBV28 with TRBJ1-1, with D hard to call. CDR3 size: 13 residues. Germline-derived CDR1 and CDR2 are MDHEN and SYDVKM. The ends were cut back, 6 bases at V and 13 bases at J, with 21 bases in the middle.

The rearrangement uses TRBV30 and TRBJ2-7, with D maybe TRBD2 (5 bases). CDR1 is GTSNPN and CDR2 is SVGIG in the germline V gene (reference sequence). The V end lost 0 bases, the J end lost 10 bases, and 13 bases lay between the germline ends. This CDR3 is built from 12 residues. In nucleotides, the CDR3 is TGTGCCTGGAGTGTTTCGCGGGCCCAACAGTACTTC. This translates into CAWSVSRAQQYF.

The chain is built from TRBV7-8 and TRBJ1-6; 7 nucleotides match TRBD1. CDR3 length: 15 amino acids. Germline values: CDR1 SGHVS, CDR2 FQNEAQ. Trimming cost V 2 bases and J 9 bases; bases outside gene matches: 7. CDR3 sequence reads: CASSLLGQAGSPLHF. CDR3 DNA sequence: TGTGCCAGCAGCTTACTTGGACAGGCGGGTTCACCCCTCCACTTT.

Only a few counts were recorded for this clone. This chain links TRBV9 with TRBJ2-7; D may be TRBD1 (5 bases). V lost 2 bases, J lost 0 bases, and 9 bases lay in between. Germline CDR1 is SGDLS and CDR2 is YYNGEE. This CDR3 has 14 amino acids. The CDR3: CASSVDSNSYEQYF. The CDR3, as DNA: TGTGCCAGCAGCGTCGACAGCAACTCCTACGAGCAGTACTTC. Complete variable domain (other parts from reference TRBV9 and TRBJ2-7): DSGVTQTPKHLITATGQRVTLRCSPRSGDLSVYWYQQSLDQGLQFLIQYYNGEERAKGNILERFSAQQFPDLHSELNLSSLELGDSALYFCASSVDSNSYEQYFGPGTRLTVT.

The J gene is TRBJ1-1, the V gene TRBV18; perhaps TRBD1 as D (6 bases). Per the germline V gene, CDR1 is KGHSH and CDR2 is LQKENI. The CDR3 extends over 15 amino acids. V lost 4 bases and J 1 base, leaving 13 bases between the germline ends. Written as DNA, the CDR3 is TGTGCCAGCTCACAGGTCGGCAGGGGGAACACTGAAGCTTTCTTT. Its translation is CASSQVGRGNTEAFF.

This clone was seen more than once but under ten times. This sequence joins TRBV11-3 and TRBJ2-5; possibly TRBD1 for D (5 bases). The CDR3 consists of 13 residues. V was clipped by 5 bases and J by 3 bases, with 10 bases between them. CDR1 and CDR2 (germline): SGHNT, YENEEA. This CDR3 reads CASSPGPKETQYF. The CDR3 DNA reads TGTGCCAGCAGCCCAGGGCCAAAAGAGACCCAGTACTTC. The entire variable domain, with the rest obtained from reference TRBV11-3 and TRBJ2-5, is as follows: EAGVVQSPRYKIIEKKQPVAFWCNPISGHNTLYWYLQNLGQGPELLIRYENEEAVDDSQLPKDRFSAERLKGVDSTLKIQPAELGDSAVYLCASSPGPKETQYFGPGTRLLVL.

The chain combines TRBV27 with TRBJ1-1, with unresolved D. CDR3 length: 15 residues. CDR1 MNHEY and CDR2 SMNVEV come from the germline V gene (reference sequence). V lost 10 bases to trimming and J lost 3 bases, with 21 bases between them. The chain's CDR3 is CATLPYDRSDTEAFF. The CDR3 bases are TGTGCCACCTTACCCTACGATAGATCGGACACTGAAGCTTTCTTT.